This is a list of T cell receptor beta chains from one sample in a study of T cells in Graves' hyperthyroidism and ophthalmopathy. TCRdb ran MiXCR on the multiplex PCR reads and lists one entry per CDR3 protein. The sample includes 550,000 to 600,000 distinct CDR3 sequences, 12% to 15% of them seen just once. Sequencing used blood. Receptors originate from a woman aged 18-29 years with Graves' ophthalmopathy. Both conserved end residues are part of each CDR3. D genes are given only for firm matches. Size tells how often a clone was seen (once, few, many) or the class of an expanded clone, and some rows leave it out.

j_call | v_call | d_call | clone_size | cdr3_aa | cdr3_nt
TRBJ2-2 | TRBV12-3/TRBV12-4 | TRBD1 | many | CASTERTGDTGELFF | TGTGCCAGCACCGAGCGGACAGGGGACACCGGGGAGCTGTTTTTT
TRBJ2-7 | TRBV7-2 | TRBD2 | NA | CASSLGGTSGRGEQYF | TGTGCCAGCAGCTTAGGAGGGACTAGCGGGAGAGGCGAGCAGTACTTC
TRBJ1-2 | TRBV30 | TRBD1 | many | CASTGAPNYGYTF | TGTGCCTCCACAGGGGCCCCTAACTATGGCTACACCTTC
TRBJ2-3 | TRBV7-2 | NA | many | CASSLVTGRGYTDTQYF | TGTGCCAGCAGCTTAGTGACAGGGCGGGGGTACACAGATACGCAGTATTTT
TRBJ2-7 | TRBV20-1 | NA | many | CSASESTTYEQYF | TGCAGTGCTAGTGAGTCGACGACCTACGAGCAGTACTTC
TRBJ2-1 | TRBV4-1 | TRBD2 | NA | CASSAPGLDADEQFF | TGCGCCAGCAGTGCCCCGGGACTAGACGCTGATGAGCAGTTCTTC
TRBJ2-7 | TRBV2 | TRBD1 | few | CASPGSGTGESREQYF | TGTGCCAGCCCTGGGTCCGGAACAGGGGAAAGTCGCGAGCAGTACTTC
TRBJ2-1 | TRBV27 | TRBD2 | few | CASSFGTSDYNEQFF | TGTGCCAGCAGTTTTGGGACTAGCGACTACAATGAGCAGTTCTTC
TRBJ2-7 | TRBV28 | NA | many | CASSPPVSHEQYF | TGTGCCAGCAGCCCCCCCGTCAGCCACGAGCAGTACTTC
TRBJ2-7 | TRBV2 | NA | many | CASHTVWGPNSYEQYF | TGTGCCAGTCATACCGTATGGGGACCCAACTCCTACGAGCAGTACTTC
TRBJ2-3 | TRBV10-3 | TRBD2 | NA | CAISDHGGGSTDTQYF | TGTGCCATCAGTGACCATGGCGGGGGGAGCACAGATACGCAGTATTTT
TRBJ2-1 | TRBV18 | NA | many | CASSPQRSVEQFF | TGTGCCAGCTCACCACAGAGGAGCGTTGAGCAGTTCTTC
TRBJ2-1 | TRBV19 | NA | few | CASSHPNNEQFF | TGTGCCAGTAGCCACCCCAACAATGAGCAGTTCTTC
TRBJ1-2 | TRBV30 | TRBD1 | many | CAWRGLGGQHYGYTF | TGTGCCTGGAGGGGGTTAGGGGGACAGCACTATGGCTACACCTTC
TRBJ2-7 | TRBV3-1 | TRBD1 | many | CASSQGAGQGFYEQYF | TGTGCCAGCAGCCAGGGTGCCGGACAGGGTTTTTACGAGCAGTACTTC
TRBJ2-3 | TRBV11-3 | TRBD2 | many | CASSTLAGSTDTQYF | TGTGCCAGCAGTACACTAGCGGGGTCCACAGATACGCAGTATTTT
TRBJ2-2 | TRBV30 | NA | few | CAWSAQGWTGELFF | TGTGCCTGGAGTGCCCAGGGTTGGACCGGGGAGCTGTTTTTT
TRBJ2-7 | TRBV27 | NA | many | CASSTLTGTLTPYEQYF | TGTGCCAGCAGTACACTCACCGGGACTCTAACCCCCTACGAGCAGTACTTC
TRBJ2-1 | TRBV7-9 | TRBD2 | NA | CASSGGRVGYTYNEQFF | TGTGCCTCATCGGGGGGGCGGGTGGGCTACACCTACAATGAGCAGTTCTTC
TRBJ1-1 | TRBV28 | NA | many | CASSTPGDTEAFF | TGTGCCAGCAGCACCCCAGGGGACACTGAAGCTTTCTTT
TRBJ2-5 | TRBV4-1 | TRBD2 | NA | CASSQEPGGTTQYF | TGCGCCAGCAGCCAAGAGCCGGGAGGTACGACCCAGTACTTC
TRBJ2-7 | TRBV29-1 | NA | few | CSVEGGNEQYF | TGCAGCGTTGAGGGCGGCAACGAGCAGTACTTC
TRBJ1-2 | TRBV7-2 | TRBD1 | NA | CASSWTGNNYGYTF | TGTGCCAGCAGCTGGACAGGGAATAACTATGGCTACACCTTC
TRBJ2-3 | TRBV27 | TRBD2 | NA | CASMSYVAGVADTQYF | TGTGCCAGCATGAGCTATGTGGCGGGAGTAGCAGATACGCAGTATTTT
TRBJ2-7 | TRBV19 | NA | once | CASSDSPGNEQYF | TGTGCCAGTAGTGACAGTCCGGGGAACGAGCAGTACTTC
TRBJ2-7 | TRBV25-1 | NA | many | CASSDYSYEQYF | TGTGCCAGCAGTGACTACTCCTACGAGCAGTACTTC
TRBJ2-4 | TRBV6-6 | NA | many | CASSYSRIAKNIQYF | TGTGCCAGCAGTTACTCTCGGATAGCCAAAAACATTCAGTACTTC
TRBJ1-1 | TRBV20-1 | TRBD1 | NA | CSAKDRGVGSGAEAFF | TGCAGTGCTAAGGACAGGGGAGTCGGTTCGGGAGCTGAAGCTTTCTTT
TRBJ1-3 | TRBV7-9 | NA | NA | CAITNPGNTTYF | TGTGCCATCACAAACCCTGGAAACACCACATATTTT
TRBJ1-2 | TRBV28 | NA | many | CASSHQGGGYTF | TGTGCCAGCAGTCACCAGGGAGGAGGCTACACCTTC
TRBJ1-2 | TRBV2 | NA | NA | CASTGGDYGYTF | TGTGCCAGCACGGGAGGGGACTATGGCTACACCTTC
TRBJ2-3 | TRBV10-3 | NA | many | CAISEGVTGRDTQYF | TGTGCCATCAGTGAGGGGGTGACCGGGAGAGATACGCAGTATTTT
TRBJ1-1 | TRBV7-3 | NA | many | CASSSLGSNTEAFF | TGTGCCAGCAGCTCCTTGGGGTCGAACACTGAAGCTTTCTTT
TRBJ2-7 | TRBV29-1 | NA | few | CSVEDPYGQYPYEQYF | TGCAGCGTTGAAGATCCCTACGGACAGTATCCCTACGAGCAGTACTTC
TRBJ2-3 | TRBV11-3 | NA | many | CASSSTRVRTTGITDTQYF | TGTGCCAGCAGCTCCACTAGAGTACGGACGACAGGAATCACAGATACGCAGTATTTT
TRBJ2-7 | TRBV4-1 | NA | NA | CASSQDGSREQYF | TGCGCCAGCAGCCAAGACGGCAGCCGCGAGCAGTACTTC
TRBJ2-2 | TRBV27 | NA | many | CASSLSWASANTGELFF | TGTGCCAGCAGTTTATCGTGGGCTAGCGCCAACACCGGGGAGCTGTTTTTT
TRBJ1-2 | TRBV7-9 | TRBD1 | many | CASSSPGQGANYGYTF | TGTGCCAGCAGCTCCCCGGGACAGGGGGCAAACTATGGCTACACCTTC
TRBJ2-7 | TRBV30 | TRBD1 | NA | CAWNTISTGSPYEQYF | TGTGCCTGGAATACTATCTCGACAGGGTCCCCCTACGAGCAGTACTTC
TRBJ1-2 | TRBV19 | TRBD1 | NA | CASSIPLGQVGYGYTF | TGTGCCAGTAGTATACCCCTGGGACAGGTCGGCTATGGCTACACCTTC
TRBJ2-3 | TRBV18 | TRBD2 | few | CASSSGLAGAGTDTQYF | TGTGCCAGCTCATCGGGACTAGCGGGTGCTGGCACAGATACGCAGTATTTT
TRBJ2-1 | TRBV24-1 | NA | many | CATSDSDPGGHNEQFF | TGTGCCACCAGTGACTCGGACCCCGGGGGACACAATGAGCAGTTCTTC
TRBJ2-1 | TRBV28 | NA | many | CASSFFGGGYNEQFF | TGTGCCAGCAGTTTTTTCGGCGGCGGTTACAATGAGCAGTTCTTC
TRBJ1-1 | TRBV27 | NA | NA | CASSFSQSGREAFF | TGTGCCAGCAGTTTCTCACAAAGCGGGAGAGAAGCTTTCTTT